The following is a TCR beta chain sequence with its context. The data were produced by immunoSEQ multiplex PCR, yet TCRdb's version contains in-frame clones alone and is incomplete. The table records a few hundred thousand clones, 85% of them present only once. The CDR3 has 15 amino acids. V was cut by 8 bases and J by 7 bases, with 18 bases left in between. Germline CDR1 and CDR2: MRHNA and SNTAGT. The sample is drawn from a study of blood T cell repertoires in COVID-19. As for the study in general: Sites across the United States, Italy and Spain contributed samples from acute and convalescent COVID-19.

Across about two dozen US areas, participants ranged in age from 18 to 89 years. Sequenced: PBMCs or T cells enriched from blood (not recorded which). The rearrangement links TRBV6-4 to TRBJ1-6; D remains unclear. This receptor was identified in a man between 35 and 55 years old who had recovered from COVID-19. The CDR3 bases are TGTGCCAGCCTCAAGGTCCTCCGGGTAAATTCACCCCTCCACTTT. Translated: CASLKVLRVNSPLHF.